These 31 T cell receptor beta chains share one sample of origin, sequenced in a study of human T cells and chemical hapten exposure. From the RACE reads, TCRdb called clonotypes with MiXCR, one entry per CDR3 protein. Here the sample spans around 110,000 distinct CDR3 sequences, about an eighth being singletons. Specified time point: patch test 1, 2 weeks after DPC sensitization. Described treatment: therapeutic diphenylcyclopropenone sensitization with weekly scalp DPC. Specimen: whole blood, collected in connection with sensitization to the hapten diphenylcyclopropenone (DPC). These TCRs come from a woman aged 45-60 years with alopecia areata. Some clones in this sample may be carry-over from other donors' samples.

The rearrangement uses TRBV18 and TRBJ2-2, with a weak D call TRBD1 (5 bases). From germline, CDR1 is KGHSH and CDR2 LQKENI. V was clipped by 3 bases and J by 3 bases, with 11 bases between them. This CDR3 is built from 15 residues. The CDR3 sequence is CASSPLRADTGELFF. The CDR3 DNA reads TGTGCCAGCTCACCCCTCAGGGCAGACACCGGGGAGCTGTTTTTT.

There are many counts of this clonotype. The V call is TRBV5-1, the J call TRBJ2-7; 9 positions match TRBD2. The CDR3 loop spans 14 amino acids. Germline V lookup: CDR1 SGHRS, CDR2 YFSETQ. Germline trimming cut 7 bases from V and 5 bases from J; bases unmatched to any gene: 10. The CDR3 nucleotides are TGCGCCAGCCGCCCGGGACTAGCCACCGACGAGCAGTACTTC. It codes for CASRPGLATDEQYF. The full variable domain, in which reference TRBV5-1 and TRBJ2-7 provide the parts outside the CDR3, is KAGVTQTPRYLIKTRGQQVTLSCSPISGHRSVSWYQQTPGQGLQFLFEYFSETQRNKGNFPGRFSGRQFSNSRSEMNVSTLELGDSALYLCASRPGLATDEQYFGPGTRLTVT.

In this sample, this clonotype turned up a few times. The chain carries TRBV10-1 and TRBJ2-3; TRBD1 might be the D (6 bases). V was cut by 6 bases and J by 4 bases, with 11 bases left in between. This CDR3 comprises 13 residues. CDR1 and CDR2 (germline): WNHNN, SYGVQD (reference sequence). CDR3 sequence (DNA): TGCGCCAGCAGGAACAGGGTATCAGATACGCAGTATTTT. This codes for CASRNRVSDTQYF.

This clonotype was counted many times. This CDR3 is CASSYSPGLQETQYF. The DNA for the CDR3 is TGTGCCAGCAGTTACTCGCCAGGGCTCCAAGAGACCCAGTACTTC. The chain joins TRBV6-5 to TRBJ2-5; tentative D call: TRBD1 (5 bases). Trimming left V 0 bases short and J 1 base short, with 9 bases between. This CDR3 has 15 amino acids. Germline V gene data show CDR1 as MNHEY and CDR2 as SVGAGI.

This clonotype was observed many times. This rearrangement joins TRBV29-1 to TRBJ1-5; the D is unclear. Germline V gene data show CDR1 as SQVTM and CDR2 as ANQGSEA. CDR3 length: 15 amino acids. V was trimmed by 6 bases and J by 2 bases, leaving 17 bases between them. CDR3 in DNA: TGCAGCGTCGCCATGGAGGGAGGTCGCAATCAGCCCCAGCATTTT. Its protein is CSVAMEGGRNQPQHF.

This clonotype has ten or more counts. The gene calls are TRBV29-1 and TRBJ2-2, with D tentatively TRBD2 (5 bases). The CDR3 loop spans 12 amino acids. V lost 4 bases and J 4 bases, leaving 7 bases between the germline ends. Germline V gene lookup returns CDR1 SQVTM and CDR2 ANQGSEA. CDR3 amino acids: CSVGGLTGELFF. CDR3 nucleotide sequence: TGCAGCGTTGGAGGGCTCACCGGGGAGCTGTTTTTT.

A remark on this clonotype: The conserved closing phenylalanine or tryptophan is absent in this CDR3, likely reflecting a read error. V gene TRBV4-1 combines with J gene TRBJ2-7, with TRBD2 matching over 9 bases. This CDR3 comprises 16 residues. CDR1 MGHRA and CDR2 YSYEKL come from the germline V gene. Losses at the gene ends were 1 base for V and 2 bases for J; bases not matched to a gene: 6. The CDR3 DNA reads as TGCGCCAGCAGCCAAGGGATTAGCGGGGGCCCCTACGAGCAGTACTAC. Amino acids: CASSQGISGGPYEQYY.

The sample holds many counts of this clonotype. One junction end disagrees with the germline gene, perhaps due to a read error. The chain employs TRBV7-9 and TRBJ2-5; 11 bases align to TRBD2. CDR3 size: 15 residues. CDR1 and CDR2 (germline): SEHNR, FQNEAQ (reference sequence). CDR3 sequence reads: CASSLAGGQQETQYF. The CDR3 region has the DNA TGTGCCAGCAGCCTAGCGGGAGGACAACAAGAGACCCAGTACTTC.

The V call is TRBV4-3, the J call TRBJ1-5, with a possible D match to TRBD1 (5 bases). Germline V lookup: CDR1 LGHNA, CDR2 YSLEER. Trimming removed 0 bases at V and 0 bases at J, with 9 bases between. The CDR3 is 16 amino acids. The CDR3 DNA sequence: TGCGCCAGCAGCCAAGATTGGACACATAGCAATCAGCCCCAGCATTTT. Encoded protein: CASSQDWTHSNQPQHF.

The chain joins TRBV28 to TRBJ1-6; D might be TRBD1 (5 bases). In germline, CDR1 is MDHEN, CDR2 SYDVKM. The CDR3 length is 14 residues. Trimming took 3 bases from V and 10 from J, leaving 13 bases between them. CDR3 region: CASSFGGGESPLHF. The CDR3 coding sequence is TGTGCCAGCAGTTTCGGCGGGGGGGAGTCACCCCTCCACTTT.

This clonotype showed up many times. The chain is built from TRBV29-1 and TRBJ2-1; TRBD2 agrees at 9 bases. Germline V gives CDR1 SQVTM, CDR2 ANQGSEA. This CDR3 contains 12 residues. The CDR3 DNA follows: TGCACCGCTAGCGGGAACTACAATGAGCAGTTCTTC. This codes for CTASGNYNEQFF.

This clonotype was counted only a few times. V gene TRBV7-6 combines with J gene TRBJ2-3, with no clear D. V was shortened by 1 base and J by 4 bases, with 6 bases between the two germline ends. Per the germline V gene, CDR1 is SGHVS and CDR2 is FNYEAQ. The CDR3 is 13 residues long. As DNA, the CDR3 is TGTGCCAGCAGCTTAGAAATGCCAGATACGCAGTATTTT. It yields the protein CASSLEMPDTQYF.

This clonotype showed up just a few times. CDR3 sequence reads: CASSDRGSDGYTF. CDR3 bases: TGTGCCAGCAGTGATCGGGGTAGTGATGGCTACACCTTC. The genes are TRBV6-1 and TRBJ1-2; no firm D call. Trimming took 3 bases from V and 6 from J, leaving 11 bases between them. The V gene's germline CDR1 is MNHNS and CDR2 SASEGT. The CDR3 is 13 amino acids.

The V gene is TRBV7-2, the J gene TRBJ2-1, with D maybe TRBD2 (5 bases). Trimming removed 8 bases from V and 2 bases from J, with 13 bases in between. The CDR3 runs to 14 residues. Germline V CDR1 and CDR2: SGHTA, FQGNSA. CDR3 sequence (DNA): TGTGCCAGCGGCTCCGAGCGGCCCTACAATGAGCAGTTCTTC. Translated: CASGSERPYNEQFF.

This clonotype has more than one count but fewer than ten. CDR3 sequence: CASSRTGAADGYTF. Written as DNA, the CDR3 is TGTGCCAGCAGCCGCACAGGGGCGGCTGATGGCTACACCTTC. The chain carries TRBV9 and TRBJ1-2; 7 nucleotides align to TRBD1. The CDR3 runs 14 residues. Trimming took 4 bases from V and 6 from J; bases not matched to a gene: 9. Per the germline V gene, CDR1 is SGDLS and CDR2 is YYNGEE.

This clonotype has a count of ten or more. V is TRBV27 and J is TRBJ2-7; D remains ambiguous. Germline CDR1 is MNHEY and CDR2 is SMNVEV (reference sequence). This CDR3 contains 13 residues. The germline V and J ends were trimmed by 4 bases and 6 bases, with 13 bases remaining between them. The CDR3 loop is CASSSPITREQYF. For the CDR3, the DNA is TGTGCCAGCAGTTCCCCAATCACCCGCGAGCAGTACTTC.

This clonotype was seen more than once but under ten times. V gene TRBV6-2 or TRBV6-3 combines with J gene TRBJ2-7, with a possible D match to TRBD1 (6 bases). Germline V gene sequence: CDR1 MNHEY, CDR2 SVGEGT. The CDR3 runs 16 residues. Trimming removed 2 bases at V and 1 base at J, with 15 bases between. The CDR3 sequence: CASSYDTGKMSYEQYF. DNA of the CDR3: TGTGCCAGCAGTTACGATACAGGGAAAATGTCCTACGAGCAGTACTTC.

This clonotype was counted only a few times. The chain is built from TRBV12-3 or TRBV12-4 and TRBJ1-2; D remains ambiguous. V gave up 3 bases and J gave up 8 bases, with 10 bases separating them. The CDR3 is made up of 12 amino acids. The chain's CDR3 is CASSLTLVGYTF. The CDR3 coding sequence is TGTGCCAGCAGTTTGACTTTGGTAGGCTACACCTTC.

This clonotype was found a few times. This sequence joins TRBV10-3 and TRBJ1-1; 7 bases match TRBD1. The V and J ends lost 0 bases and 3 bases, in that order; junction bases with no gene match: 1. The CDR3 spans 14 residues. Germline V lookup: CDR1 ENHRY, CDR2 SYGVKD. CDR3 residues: CAISESQGYTEAFF. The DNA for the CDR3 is TGTGCCATCAGTGAGTCACAGGGGTACACTGAAGCTTTCTTT.

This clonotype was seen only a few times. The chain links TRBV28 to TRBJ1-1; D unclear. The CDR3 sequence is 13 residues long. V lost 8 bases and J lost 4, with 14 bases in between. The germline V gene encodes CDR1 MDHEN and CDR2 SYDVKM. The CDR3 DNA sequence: TGTGCCAGCCTCCGGGGTGGTGGCACTGAAGCTTTCTTT. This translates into CASLRGGGTEAFF.

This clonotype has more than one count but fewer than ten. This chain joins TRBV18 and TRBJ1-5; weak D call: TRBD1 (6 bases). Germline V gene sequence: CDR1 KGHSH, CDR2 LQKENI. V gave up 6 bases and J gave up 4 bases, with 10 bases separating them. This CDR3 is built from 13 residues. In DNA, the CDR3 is TGTGCCAGCTCGGGGACACAAAATCAGCCCCAGCATTTT. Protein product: CASSGTQNQPQHF.

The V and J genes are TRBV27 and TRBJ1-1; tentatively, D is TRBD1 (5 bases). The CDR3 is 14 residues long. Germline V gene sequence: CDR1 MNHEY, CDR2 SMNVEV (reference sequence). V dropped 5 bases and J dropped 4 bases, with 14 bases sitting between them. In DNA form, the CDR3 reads TGTGCCAGCAGTCCCCTATCGAGGGGCACTGAAGCTTTCTTT. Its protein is CASSPLSRGTEAFF.

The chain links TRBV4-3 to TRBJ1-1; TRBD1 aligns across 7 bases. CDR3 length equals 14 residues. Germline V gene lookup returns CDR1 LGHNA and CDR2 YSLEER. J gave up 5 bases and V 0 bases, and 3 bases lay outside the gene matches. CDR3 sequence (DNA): TGCGCCAGCAGCCAAGACTCAGGGGGGACTGAAGCTTTCTTT. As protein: CASSQDSGGTEAFF.

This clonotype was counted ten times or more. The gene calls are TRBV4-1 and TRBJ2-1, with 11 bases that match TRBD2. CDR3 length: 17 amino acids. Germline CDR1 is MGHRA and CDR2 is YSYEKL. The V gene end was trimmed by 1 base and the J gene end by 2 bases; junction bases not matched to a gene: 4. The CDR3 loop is CASSQVRLAGTYNEQFF. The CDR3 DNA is TGCGCCAGCAGCCAAGTCAGACTAGCGGGAACCTACAATGAGCAGTTCTTC.

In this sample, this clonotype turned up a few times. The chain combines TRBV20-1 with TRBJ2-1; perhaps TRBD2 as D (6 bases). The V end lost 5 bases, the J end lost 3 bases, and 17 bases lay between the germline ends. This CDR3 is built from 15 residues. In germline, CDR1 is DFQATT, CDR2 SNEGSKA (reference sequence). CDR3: CSAPPQSGDYNEQFF. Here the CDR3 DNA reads TGCAGTGCTCCACCGCAGTCGGGAGACTACAATGAGCAGTTCTTC.

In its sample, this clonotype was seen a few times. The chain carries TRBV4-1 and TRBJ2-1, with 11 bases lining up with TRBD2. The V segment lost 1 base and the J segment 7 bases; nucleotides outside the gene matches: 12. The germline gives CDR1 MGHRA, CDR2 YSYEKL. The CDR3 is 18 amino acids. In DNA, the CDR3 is TGCGCCAGCAGCCAAGCCCCCCTCGCTAGCGGGAGGTCTAATGAGCAGTTCTTC. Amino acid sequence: CASSQAPLASGRSNEQFF.

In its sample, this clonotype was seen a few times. The CDR3 is CSVLSQPNQPQHF. In DNA form, the CDR3 reads TGCAGCGTTTTGTCGCAGCCTAATCAGCCCCAGCATTTT. The genes are TRBV29-1 and TRBJ1-5; the D is unclear. In germline, CDR1 is SQVTM, CDR2 ANQGSEA. The V gene lost 5 bases and the J gene lost 4 bases, with 12 bases spanning the gap. The CDR3 loop spans 13 amino acids.

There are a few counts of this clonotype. In nucleotides, the CDR3 is TGCAGCGTCCAACGGGGGGAGGGCTATGGCTACACCTTC. Amino acids: CSVQRGEGYGYTF. The gene calls are TRBV29-1 and TRBJ1-2; D perhaps matches TRBD1 (5 bases). CDR1 is SQVTM, CDR2 ANQGSEA, per germline. The CDR3 has 13 residues. Trimming took 6 bases from V and 4 from J, leaving 15 bases between them. The full variable domain, with the rest looked up from reference TRBV29-1 and TRBJ1-2, is SAVISQKPSRDICQRGTSLTIQCQVDSQVTMMFWYRQQPGQSLTLIATANQGSEATYESGFVIDKFPISRPNLTFSTLTVSNMSPEDSSIYLCSVQRGEGYGYTFGSGTRLTVV.

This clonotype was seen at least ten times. The CDR3, as DNA: TGTGCCAGCAGCTGGGACAGGCCCCCAGATACGCAGTATTTT. Amino acids: CASSWDRPPDTQYF. V and J are TRBV7-2 and TRBJ2-3; 8 nucleotides align to TRBD1. CDR1 and CDR2 from the germline V gene are SGHTA and FQGNSA. The V gene end was trimmed by 4 bases and the J gene end by 4 bases; junction bases not matched to a gene: 4. The CDR3 loop spans 14 amino acids. Drawing the rest from reference TRBV7-2 and TRBJ2-3, the complete variable domain is GAGVSQSPSNKVTEKGKDVELRCDPISGHTALYWYRQSLGQGLEFLIYFQGNSAPDKSGLPSDRFSAERTGGSVSTLTIQRTQQEDSAVYLCASSWDRPPDTQYFGPGTRLTVL.

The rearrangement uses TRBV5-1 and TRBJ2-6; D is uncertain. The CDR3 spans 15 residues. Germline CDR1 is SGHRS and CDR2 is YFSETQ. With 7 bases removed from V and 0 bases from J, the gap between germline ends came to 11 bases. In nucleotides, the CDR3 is TGCGCCAGCCGGGCCGAGAGCTCTGGGGCCAACGTCCTGACTTTC. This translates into CASRAESSGANVLTF. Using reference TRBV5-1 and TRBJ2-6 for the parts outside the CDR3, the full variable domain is KAGVTQTPRYLIKTRGQQVTLSCSPISGHRSVSWYQQTPGQGLQFLFEYFSETQRNKGNFPGRFSGRQFSNSRSEMNVSTLELGDSALYLCASRAESSGANVLTFGAGSRLTVL.

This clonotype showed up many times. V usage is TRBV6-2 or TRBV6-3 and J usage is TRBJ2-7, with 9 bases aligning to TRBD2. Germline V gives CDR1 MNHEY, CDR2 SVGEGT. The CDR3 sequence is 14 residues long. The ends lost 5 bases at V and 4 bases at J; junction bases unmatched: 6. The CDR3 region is CASSARLAAYEQYF. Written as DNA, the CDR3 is TGTGCCAGCAGTGCCCGACTAGCGGCTTACGAGCAGTACTTC.